This TCR beta chain appears in the sequencing data of a study of T-cell reconstitution after alpha-beta-depleted transplantation in children. Points from the study as a whole: By one year post-transplant, T-cell counts and diversity largely arose from T cells that were newly produced. Surviving recipient T cells and thymic progenitors underlay high day-60 TCRbeta diversity in some patients. Reported findings indicate that, about two months after transplant, alpha-beta T cells came from several hundred expanded clones, which were derived from non-depleted graft cells.

Preparation of the TCRbeta library involved a method that used unique molecular identifiers. TCRdb re-analysed the PCR reads in MiXCR, keeping a single row per CDR3 protein. The sample contains a few hundred thousand distinct CDR3 sequences, about 24% of which appear only once. Comment on this clonotype: Its specificity is unknown.

The receptor's source is a female patient aged 2-15 years who had a stem cell transplant for congenital amegakaryocytic thrombocytopenia, so the T cells may come from the graft donor. The starting material was PBMCs, mostly from graft donor cells, obtained 360 days after TCRalphabeta/CD19-depleted stem cell transplant.

CDR3 sequence (DNA): TGTGCCATCAGTGAGGGTCAGCACACTGGGCTCGCCGGGGAGCTGTTTTTT. This sequence encodes CAISEGQHTGLAGELFF. The chain combines TRBV10-3 with TRBJ2-2; D unresolved. Trimming left V 2 bases short and J 6 bases short, with 19 bases between. Per germline, CDR1 ENHRY and CDR2 SYGVKD. The CDR3 has 17 amino acids.